This T cell receptor beta chain derives from a study of blood T cells in healthy people across ages. This clonotype came up a few times. Its specificity is not known. Overall study results and limits: Nothing was known about donor CMV status, and this possibly confounded expanded clonotype changes.

The CDR3 is made up of 11 amino acids. The V gene lost 8 bases and the J gene lost 5 bases, with 9 bases spanning the gap. Sample-barcoded 5' priming and a J-beta primer mix drove a second PCR of roughly 7 to 11 cycles. MiXCR, run by TCRdb on the 5' RACE reads, gives a single entry per CDR3 protein. The profile shows hundreds of thousands of distinct CDR3 sequences, 45% to 70% of them singletons. What was sequenced was blood. This sequence joins TRBV12-3 or TRBV12-4 and TRBJ2-5, with D hard to call. The receptor's source is a man aged 35-49 years in good health. CDR3: CASGSIETQYF. CDR3 DNA sequence: TGTGCCAGCGGGTCGATCGAGACCCAGTACTTC.